This T cell receptor beta chain was identified in a study of T cell responses to AZD1222 COVID-19 vaccine. The CDR3 totals 14 residues. J was trimmed by 3 bases and V by 2 bases; bases with no gene match: 4. Germline V CDR1 and CDR2: SGHRS, YFSETQ. As to this clone: The antigen remains unidentified.

Study-wide results and caveats: Seropositive AZD1222 recipients at baseline numbered only five or six.

Sequencing was performed with immunoSEQ multiplex PCR; in TCRdb, only in-frame clones are kept and a portion is missing. The data contain approximately 110,000 clones, 86% of them singletons. The chain employs TRBV5-1 and TRBJ1-1; 7 positions agree with TRBD1. The origin of this receptor is an adult in good health. The sequencing used peripheral blood, collected on day 0 of AZD1222 vaccination. This CDR3 is CASSLQGPDTEAFF. The CDR3 DNA reads TGCGCCAGCAGCTTACAGGGGCCGGACACTGAAGCTTTCTTT.